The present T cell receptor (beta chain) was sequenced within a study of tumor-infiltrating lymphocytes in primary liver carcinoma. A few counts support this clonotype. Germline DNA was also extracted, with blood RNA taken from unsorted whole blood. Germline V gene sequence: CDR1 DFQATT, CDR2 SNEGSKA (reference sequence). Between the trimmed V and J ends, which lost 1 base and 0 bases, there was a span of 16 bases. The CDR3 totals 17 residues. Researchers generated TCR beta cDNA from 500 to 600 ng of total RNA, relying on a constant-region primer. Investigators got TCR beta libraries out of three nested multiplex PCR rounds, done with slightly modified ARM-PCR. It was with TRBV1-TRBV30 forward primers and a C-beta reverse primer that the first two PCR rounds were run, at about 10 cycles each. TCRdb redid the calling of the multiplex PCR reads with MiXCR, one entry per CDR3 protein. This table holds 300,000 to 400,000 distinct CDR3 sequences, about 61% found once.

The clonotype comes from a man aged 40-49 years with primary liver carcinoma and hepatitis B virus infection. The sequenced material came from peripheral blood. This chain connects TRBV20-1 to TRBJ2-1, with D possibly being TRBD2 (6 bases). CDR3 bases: TGCAGTGCTAGAGGGTGGGAGCGGGCGAGCTCCTACAATGAGCAGTTCTTC. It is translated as CSARGWERASSYNEQFF.